These 30 T cell receptor beta chains share one sample of origin, sequenced in a study of T-cell memory formation after mild COVID-19. In TCRdb, the 5' RACE reads were re-called with MiXCR into one record per CDR3 protein. The sample holds roughly 620,000 distinct CDR3 sequences, about 20% seen once. The sequenced sample was PBMCs or a T cell subset sorted from them (not recorded which). The source is an adult woman who had mild COVID-19 (a few samples of this study predate the infection). Cell type and time point are not known.

The chain has TRBV24-1 and TRBJ2-4; 9 bases agree with TRBD1. J was trimmed by 6 bases and V by 5 bases; bases with no gene match: 1. The CDR3 runs 13 residues. Germline CDR1 is KGHDR and CDR2 is SFDVKD. CDR3 DNA sequence: TGTGCCACCAGTGGGACAGGGGTAAACATTCAGTACTTC. Translated: CATSGTGVNIQYF.

This rearrangement joins TRBV6-2 or TRBV6-3 to TRBJ2-3; D uncertain. Trimming took off 5 bases at V and 5 bases at J, with 17 bases between the two ends. The CDR3 sequence is 15 residues long. Germline V gene lookup returns CDR1 MNHEY and CDR2 SVGEGT. CDR3 sequence reads: CASSDFSLEVDTQYF. CDR3 nucleotide sequence: TGTGCCAGCAGTGATTTTTCTCTAGAGGTAGATACGCAGTATTTT.

This clonotype showed up just a few times. The rearrangement uses TRBV6-1 and TRBJ1-4; D is unclear. V was trimmed by 7 bases and J by 0 bases, leaving 9 bases between them. Germline V gives CDR1 MNHNS, CDR2 SASEGT. The CDR3 is made up of 14 amino acids. CDR3 DNA: TGTGCCAGCAAGTACGGCCCAACTAATGAAAAACTGTTTTTT. Protein: CASKYGPTNEKLFF.

The table lists this clonotype with a few counts. The V gene is TRBV5-6, the J gene TRBJ2-1; D unclear. This CDR3 is 16 amino acids long. V was shortened by 2 bases and J by 5 bases, with 17 bases between the two germline ends. Germline assignment: CDR1 SGHDT and CDR2 YYEEEE. CDR3 loop: CASSFPDRNPDNEQFF. DNA of the CDR3: TGTGCCAGCAGCTTTCCGGACCGAAATCCCGACAATGAGCAGTTCTTC.

V and J are TRBV5-6 and TRBJ1-5; possibly TRBD1 for D (6 bases). From germline, CDR1 is SGHDT and CDR2 YYEEEE. The V and J ends lost 3 bases and 1 base respectively, with 14 bases between them. The CDR3 has 16 residues. The CDR3 nucleotides are TGTGCCAGCAGCTGGGGGGGGGCTGGGAGCAATCAGCCCCAGCATTTT. Residues: CASSWGGAGSNQPQHF.

This clonotype has more than one count but fewer than ten. The chain combines TRBV7-8 with TRBJ2-1, with 8 bases identical to TRBD2. Germline V gives CDR1 SGHVS, CDR2 FQNEAQ. J was trimmed by 0 bases and V by 3 bases; bases with no gene match: 4. The CDR3 totals 16 residues. The CDR3 DNA reads as TGTGCCAGCAGCTTCGGACTAGCAAACTCCTACAATGAGCAGTTCTTC. This translates into CASSFGLANSYNEQFF.

This clonotype occurred a few times. The V gene is TRBV7-9, the J gene TRBJ1-1; 10 bases are shared with TRBD1. V lost 5 bases, J lost 7 bases, and 10 bases stayed unmatched. The germline V gene encodes CDR1 SEHNR and CDR2 FQNEAQ (reference sequence). The CDR3 is made up of 15 amino acids. The CDR3 bases are TGTGCCAGCAGCCCCTCGGGACAGGGGATTAATGAAGCTTTCTTT. Encoded protein: CASSPSGQGINEAFF.

The chain employs TRBV7-6 and TRBJ1-1; D possibly corresponds to TRBD1 (6 bases). V was clipped by 4 bases and J by 1 base, with 13 bases between them. Germline assignment: CDR1 SGHVS and CDR2 FNYEAQ. The CDR3 loop spans 15 amino acids. The CDR3 DNA reads as TGTGCCAGCAGCTCCCGAACAGGGCAGAACACTGAAGCTTTCTTT. It encodes CASSSRTGQNTEAFF.

J is TRBJ2-3 and V is TRBV5-6; no reliable D call. Deletions cut 0 bases from V and 1 base from J, with 12 bases between. Germline loops: CDR1 SGHDT, CDR2 YYEEEE. This CDR3 is 16 amino acids long. As DNA, the CDR3 is TGTGCCAGCAGCTTGGGGTCGACGCGGCGCACAGATACGCAGTATTTT. Its translation is CASSLGSTRRTDTQYF.

This clonotype came up a few times. The genes are TRBV3-1 and TRBJ1-2; D not resolved. CDR1 is LGHDT and CDR2 is YNNKEL in the germline V gene (reference sequence). The CDR3 spans 15 residues. V was clipped by 3 bases and J by 6 bases, with 17 bases between them. CDR3 in amino acids: CASSHGPSREDGYTF. CDR3 nucleotide sequence: TGTGCCAGCAGCCATGGGCCCTCCCGAGAAGATGGCTACACCTTC.

This clonotype appeared a few times. The chain uses TRBV11-2 and TRBJ2-1; D gene ambiguous. CDR3 length equals 15 residues. The germline V gene has CDR1 SGHAT and CDR2 FQNNGV. Trimming removed 4 bases at V and 6 bases at J, with 16 bases between. CDR3 bases: TGTGCCAGCAGCTCAGCCGCGGTCAGTAGCAATGAGCAGTTCTTC. This translates into CASSSAAVSSNEQFF.

A few counts support this clonotype. The chain uses TRBV5-1 and TRBJ2-3, with TRBD2 identical over 7 bases. The germline CDR1 and CDR2 sequences are SGHRS and YFSETQ. V lost 4 bases to trimming and J lost 4 bases; unmatched junction nucleotides: 15. This CDR3 has 17 residues. The CDR3 spells CASSTGLVGGIADTQYF. The CDR3 nucleotides are TGCGCCAGCAGCACTGGACTAGTGGGGGGGATCGCAGATACGCAGTATTTT.

V is TRBV6-6 and J is TRBJ1-3; 8 bases match TRBD1. Losses at the gene ends were 5 bases for V and 4 bases for J; bases not matched to a gene: 4. The germline CDR1 and CDR2 sequences are MNHNY and SVGAGI (reference sequence). The CDR3 totals 14 residues. The CDR3: CASSRTGTGNTIYF. In DNA form, the CDR3 reads TGTGCCAGCAGTCGGACAGGGACCGGAAACACCATATATTTT.

This clonotype was found a few times. The chain couples TRBV6-1 to TRBJ1-2, with TRBD1 as a possible D gene (5 bases). Germline V CDR1 and CDR2: MNHNS, SASEGT. V gave up 2 bases and J gave up 4 bases, with 11 bases separating them. This CDR3 has 14 residues. The CDR3 bases are TGTGCCAGCAGTGAAAAACCGGGACCCTATGGCTACACCTTC. This sequence encodes CASSEKPGPYGYTF.

The V call is TRBV7-8, the J call TRBJ2-1, with unresolved D. The germline V and J ends were trimmed by 2 bases and 9 bases, with 8 bases remaining between them. CDR3 size: 12 residues. Germline V lookup: CDR1 SGHVS, CDR2 FQNEAQ. The CDR3 region is CASSLKGIEQFF. Here the CDR3 DNA reads TGTGCCAGCAGCTTAAAAGGGATTGAGCAGTTCTTC.

In the case of this clonotype: A much larger clonotype is one base distant, so this may be a read error. The rearrangement joins TRBV2 to TRBJ2-1; the D is unclear. Germline V gene sequence: CDR1 SNHLY, CDR2 FYNNEI. The CDR3 extends over 11 amino acids. The V gene lost 9 bases and the J gene lost 0 bases, with 3 bases spanning the gap. The CDR3 loop reads CARSSYNEQFF. For the CDR3, the DNA is TGTGCCAGGAGCTCCTACAATGAGCAGTTCTTC.

J is TRBJ2-1 and V is TRBV6-5; a possible D gene is TRBD1 (5 bases). CDR1 is MNHEY, CDR2 SVGAGI, per germline. V was shortened by 6 bases and J by 0 bases, with 12 bases between the two germline ends. The CDR3 sequence is 15 residues long. The CDR3 sequence: CASSRLQGSYNEQFF. Here the CDR3 DNA reads TGTGCCAGCAGCCGGCTCCAGGGCTCCTACAATGAGCAGTTCTTC.

The chain carries TRBV10-3 and TRBJ1-6; D call uncertain. CDR1 and CDR2 from the germline V gene are ENHRY and SYGVKD. The CDR3 contains 14 residues. Trimming left V 2 bases short and J 8 bases short, with 10 bases between. The CDR3 is CAISEELLDSPLHF. As DNA, the CDR3 is TGTGCCATCAGTGAGGAGCTTTTGGATTCACCCCTCCACTTT.

This clonotype was found a few times. CDR3 sequence reads: CASSKFGTGRSEDTEAFF. The CDR3, as DNA: TGTGCCAGCAGCAAATTCGGGACAGGGCGAAGTGAAGACACTGAAGCTTTCTTT. This chain connects TRBV7-8 to TRBJ1-1, with TRBD1 matching 9 bases. V gave up 5 bases and J gave up 3 bases; unmatched junction bases: 16. This CDR3 is 18 amino acids long. Germline V gene lookup returns CDR1 SGHVS and CDR2 FQNEAQ.

The chain uses TRBV24-1 and TRBJ1-1, with TRBD1 as a possible D gene (5 bases). The CDR3 extends over 15 amino acids. The germline gives CDR1 KGHDR, CDR2 SFDVKD. The V and J ends lost 2 bases and 2 bases respectively, with 11 bases between them. CDR3 sequence: CATSDSRTLNTEAFF. The DNA of the CDR3 is TGTGCCACCAGTGATTCCAGGACATTAAACACTGAAGCTTTCTTT.

This clonotype showed up many times. The gene calls are TRBV24-1 and TRBJ2-1, with TRBD1 matching over 9 bases. The CDR3 is made up of 14 amino acids. The germline V gene has CDR1 KGHDR and CDR2 SFDVKD. Unmatched junction bases numbered 7, after V lost 9 bases and J lost 5 bases. The CDR3 DNA reads as TGTGCCACCGGGATGGGGACAGGGAACAATGAGCAGTTCTTC. Translated, it gives CATGMGTGNNEQFF.

This clonotype was seen a few times. This sequence joins TRBV2 and TRBJ2-3; 15 nucleotides align to TRBD2. In germline, CDR1 is SNHLY, CDR2 FYNNEI. The CDR3 has 17 amino acids. Trimming cost V 6 bases and J 1 base; bases outside gene matches: 5. The CDR3 spells CASRPRTSGRGTDTQYF. CDR3 sequence (DNA): TGTGCCAGCAGACCCCGGACTAGCGGGAGGGGCACAGATACGCAGTATTTT. The entire variable domain, with the rest obtained from reference TRBV2 and TRBJ2-3, is as follows: EPEVTQTPSHQVTQMGQEVILRCVPISNHLYFYWYRQILGQKVEFLVSFYNNEISEKSEIFDDQFSVERPDGSNFTLKIRSTKLEDSAMYFCASRPRTSGRGTDTQYFGPGTRLTVL.

This clonotype was found many times. The rearrangement uses TRBV6-5 and TRBJ2-7, with 7 nucleotides matching TRBD1. This CDR3 is built from 15 residues. With V trimmed by 2 bases and J by 2 bases, 6 bases remained unmatched. Germline CDR1 MNHEY, CDR2 SVGAGI. CDR3 amino acids: CASSYKGARTYEQYF. The CDR3 DNA reads TGTGCCAGCAGTTACAAGGGGGCAAGGACCTACGAGCAGTACTTC.

This clonotype was observed at least ten times. V gene TRBV4-1 combines with J gene TRBJ2-1, with 13 bases aligning to TRBD2. The CDR3 is 19 amino acids. Losses at the gene ends were 0 bases for V and 0 bases for J; bases not matched to a gene: 5. Germline CDR1 reads MGHRA; CDR2 reads YSYEKL. CDR3 region: CASSQDGLAGASSYNEQFF. Written as DNA, the CDR3 is TGCGCCAGCAGCCAAGATGGACTAGCGGGGGCAAGCTCCTACAATGAGCAGTTCTTC.

The J gene is TRBJ1-4, the V gene TRBV5-1; possibly TRBD1 for D (5 bases). Germline CDR1 and CDR2: SGHRS and YFSETQ. The CDR3 totals 15 residues. Trimming shortened V by 4 bases and J by 5 bases, and 15 bases separated the two germline ends. In nucleotides, the CDR3 is TGCGCCAGCAGCCATGAGGGGTCGGCGAATGAAAAACTGTTTTTT. Its translation: CASSHEGSANEKLFF.

CDR3 protein: CASSLGLAELEQYF. The CDR3 nucleotides read TGTGCCAGCAGCTTGGGTTTAGCGGAGCTGGAGCAGTACTTC. J is TRBJ2-7 and V is TRBV5-5, with D possibly matching TRBD2 (6 bases). V gave up 0 bases and J gave up 7 bases, with 14 bases separating them. The length of the CDR3 is 14 residues. Per germline, CDR1 SGHKS and CDR2 YYEKEE (reference sequence).

This clonotype showed up just a few times. V usage is TRBV20-1 and J usage is TRBJ1-5, with a possible D match to TRBD1 (6 bases). The CDR3 is made up of 18 amino acids. V was trimmed by 0 bases and J by 0 bases, leaving 18 bases between them. Germline V CDR1 and CDR2: DFQATT, SNEGSKA (reference sequence). The CDR3 here is CSARDKEGGPYSNQPQHF. The CDR3 DNA reads TGCAGTGCTAGAGATAAGGAGGGGGGTCCGTATAGCAATCAGCCCCAGCATTTT.

This clonotype was seen a few times. The rearrangement uses TRBV6-5 and TRBJ2-7, with 8 bases that match TRBD1. This CDR3 is built from 15 residues. J gave up 6 bases and V 5 bases, and 12 bases lay outside the gene matches. CDR1 MNHEY and CDR2 SVGAGI come from the germline V gene. The CDR3 protein is CASSPGQGTRGEQYF. The DNA for the CDR3 is TGTGCCAGCAGTCCCGGACAGGGAACGAGAGGCGAGCAGTACTTC.

Only a few counts were recorded for this clonotype. The J gene is TRBJ2-7, the V gene TRBV6-5, with 7 bases lining up with TRBD2. Germline V lookup: CDR1 MNHEY, CDR2 SVGAGI. This CDR3 is built from 15 residues. Trimming took 9 bases from V and 2 from J; bases not matched to a gene: 13. The CDR3 DNA is TGTGCCAGAACTCATAGGCGGGAGAGACCCTACGAGCAGTACTTC. Translation gives CARTHRRERPYEQYF.

In its sample, this clonotype was seen a few times. At one end, the junction sequence differs from germline, possibly due to a read error. The V call is TRBV7-7, the J call TRBJ2-7; TRBD1 aligns across 7 bases. The CDR3 sequence is 13 residues long. Per the germline V gene, CDR1 is SSHAT and CDR2 is FNYEAQ (reference sequence). For the CDR3, the DNA is TGTGCTAGCAGCTCTAGACAGGGACACGAGCAGTACTTC. Its protein is CASSSRQGHEQYF.